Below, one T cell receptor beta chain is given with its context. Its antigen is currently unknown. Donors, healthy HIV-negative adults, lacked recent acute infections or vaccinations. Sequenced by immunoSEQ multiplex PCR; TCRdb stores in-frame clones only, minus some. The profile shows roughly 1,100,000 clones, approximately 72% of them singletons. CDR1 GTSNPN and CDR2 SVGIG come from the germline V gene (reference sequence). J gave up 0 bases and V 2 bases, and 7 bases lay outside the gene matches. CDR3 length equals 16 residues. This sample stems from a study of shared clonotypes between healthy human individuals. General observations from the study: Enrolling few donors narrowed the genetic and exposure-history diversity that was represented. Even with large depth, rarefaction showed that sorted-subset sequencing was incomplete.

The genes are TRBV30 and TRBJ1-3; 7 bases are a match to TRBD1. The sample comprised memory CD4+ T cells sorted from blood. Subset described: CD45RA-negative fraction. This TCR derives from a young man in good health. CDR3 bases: TGTGCCTGGAGTAACAGGGGTCAGTTCTCTGGAAACACCATATATTTT. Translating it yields CAWSNRGQFSGNTIYF.